The 27 T cell receptor beta chains listed next were all sequenced from one sample in a study of blood T cell repertoires in COVID-19. The protocol was immunoSEQ multiplex PCR, while the TCRdb copy is restricted to in-frame clones and leaves out a portion. The data hold hundreds of thousands of clones, with 86% observed a single time. The material sequenced was PBMCs or T cells enriched from blood (not recorded which). These receptors originate from a woman aged 50 to 60 who had recovered from COVID-19.

The CDR3, as DNA: TGTGCCAGCAGCCCCAGGGTAACGATGAACACTGAAGCTTTCTTT. Translated, it gives CASSPRVTMNTEAFF. This chain links TRBV9 with TRBJ1-1; D may be TRBD1 (5 bases). Deletions cut 4 bases from V and 0 bases from J, with 13 bases between. CDR3 size: 15 residues. Germline V gene sequence: CDR1 SGDLS, CDR2 YYNGEE.

The V call is TRBV3-1 (or the pseudogene TRBV3-2), the J call TRBJ1-6, with D possibly TRBD1 on 6 matching bases. V was cut by 2 bases and J by 8 bases, with 16 bases left in between. The germline V gene encodes CDR1 LGHDT and CDR2 YNNKEL (reference sequence). The CDR3 loop spans 16 amino acids. CDR3 in amino acids: CASSQIAGTTDSPLHF. In DNA, the CDR3 is TGTGCCAGCAGCCAAATCGCCGGGACAACTGATTCACCCCTCCACTTT.

The chain recombines TRBV3-1 (or the pseudogene TRBV3-2) with TRBJ2-5, with D possibly TRBD2 on 7 matching bases. Deletions cut 5 bases from V and 3 bases from J, with 22 bases between. Per germline, CDR1 LGHDT and CDR2 YNNKEL (reference sequence). The CDR3 spans 17 residues. The CDR3 nucleotides are TGTGCCAGCAGCTCAGGGGTATTCGCAGCGGGGAAAGAGACCCAGTACTTC. Protein product: CASSSGVFAAGKETQYF.

The chain links TRBV12-2 to TRBJ2-5; TRBD2 reflects the table's D call only, with no check against the DNA. TRBV12-2 counts as a pseudogene. This CDR3 is built from 17 residues. The CDR3 DNA sequence: TGTGCAAGTCGCTTACCCGTTTGCGGGAGAAGAGGAAAGACCCAGTACTTC. This translates into CASRLPVCGRRGKTQYF.

V is TRBV19 and J is TRBJ2-1; possible D gene TRBD2, 6 bases. V lost 3 bases and J lost 7, with 28 bases in between. Germline CDR1 reads LNHDA; CDR2 reads SQIVND (reference sequence). The CDR3 length is 19 residues. This CDR3 is CASSIGGGPAGGKRNEQFF. The CDR3 DNA sequence: TGTGCCAGTAGTATTGGAGGAGGGCCAGCGGGCGGAAAAAGGAATGAGCAGTTCTTC. The whole variable domain, remainder taken from reference TRBV19 and TRBJ2-1, is DGGITQSPKYLFRKEGQNVTLSCEQNLNHDAMYWYRQDPGQGLRLIYYSQIVNDFQKGDIAEGYSVSREKKESFPLTVTSAQKNPTAFYLCASSIGGGPAGGKRNEQFFGPGTRLTVL.

This clone turned up a few times. V and J are TRBV4-3 and TRBJ2-3; D is uncertain. The CDR3 consists of 13 residues. The germline V gene encodes CDR1 LGHNA and CDR2 YSLEER. V lost 3 bases to trimming and J lost 6 bases, with 10 bases between them. Here the CDR3 reads CASSQELIDTQYF. DNA for the CDR3: TGCGCCAGCAGCCAGGAGCTTATCGATACGCAGTATTTT.

This chain joins TRBV25-1 and TRBJ2-1; the D gene is possibly TRBD1 (6 bases). Trimming shortened V by 5 bases and J by 7 bases, and 12 bases separated the two germline ends. Per the germline V gene, CDR1 is MGHDK and CDR2 is SYGVNS. The CDR3 extends over 13 amino acids. The CDR3 region is CASSNRVGNEQFF. For the CDR3, the DNA is TGTGCCAGCAGTAACAGGGTCGGGAATGAGCAGTTCTTC.

This chain joins TRBV4-1 and TRBJ2-5; D gene ambiguous. Germline CDR1 reads MGHRA; CDR2 reads YSYEKL. The CDR3 runs 14 residues. Trimming cost V 0 bases and J 5 bases, with 10 bases left between them. This CDR3 reads CASSQDTVWETQYF. For the CDR3, the DNA is TGCGCCAGCAGCCAAGATACGGTATGGGAGACCCAGTACTTC.

V usage is TRBV6-5 and J usage is TRBJ2-7, with 8 positions matching TRBD1. The CDR3 contains 14 residues. The trim removed 8 bases at V and 3 bases at J, leaving 9 bases unmatched. The germline V gene encodes CDR1 MNHEY and CDR2 SVGAGI. CDR3 in DNA: TGTGCCAGCGGAAGGGGGACAGGTATCTACGAGCAGTACTTC. Translating gives CASGRGTGIYEQYF.

This chain links TRBV20-1 with TRBJ2-7; a possible D gene is TRBD1 (6 bases). Trimming took 2 bases from V and 6 from J, leaving 8 bases between them. The CDR3 runs to 11 residues. Germline-derived CDR1 and CDR2 are DFQATT and SNEGSKA (reference sequence). CDR3 nucleotides: TGCAGTGCTAGAACAGGGCTCGAGCAGTACTTC. It yields the protein CSARTGLEQYF.

The J gene is TRBJ2-3, the V gene TRBV7-2; tentative D call: TRBD1 (5 bases). V was trimmed by 5 bases and J by 1 base, leaving 16 bases between them. Germline loops: CDR1 SGHTA, CDR2 FQGNSA. CDR3 length equals 16 residues. In DNA form, the CDR3 reads TGTGCCAGCAGCCCGGGCGGACAAAAACGCACAGATACGCAGTATTTT. Encoded protein: CASSPGGQKRTDTQYF. The complete variable domain, with remaining parts taken from reference TRBV7-2 and TRBJ2-3, reads GAGVSQSPSNKVTEKGKDVELRCDPISGHTALYWYRQSLGQGLEFLIYFQGNSAPDKSGLPSDRFSAERTGGSVSTLTIQRTQQEDSAVYLCASSPGGQKRTDTQYFGPGTRLTVL.

The chain carries TRBV7-2 and TRBJ1-5, with 9 bases fitting TRBD1. Germline lookup yields CDR1 SGHTA and CDR2 FQGNSA. The junction had 4 bases not matched to a gene; V was cut back by 4 bases and J by 3 bases. The CDR3 is made up of 15 amino acids. The CDR3 DNA reads as TGTGCCAGCAGCTCTCCACAGGGGGCCAATCAGCCCCAGCATTTT. Encoded protein: CASSSPQGANQPQHF.

This clone has a handful of counts. The chain joins TRBV5-4 to TRBJ2-7; possible D gene TRBD1, 5 bases. The CDR3 sequence is 13 residues long. V was clipped by 4 bases and J by 0 bases, with 8 bases between them. CDR1 is SGHNT and CDR2 is YYREEE in the germline V gene (reference sequence). The CDR3 loop reads CASSQGHSYEQYF. CDR3 in DNA: TGTGCCAGCAGCCAGGGCCACTCCTACGAGCAGTACTTC.

The chain recombines TRBV4-2 with TRBJ2-3; tentatively, D is TRBD2 (7 bases). CDR3 length equals 16 residues. The V and J ends lost 0 bases and 2 bases respectively, with 12 bases between them. Germline V CDR1 and CDR2: LGHNA, YNFKEQ. This CDR3 reads CASSQDGGGYTDTQYF. In DNA form, the CDR3 reads TGTGCCAGCAGCCAAGATGGCGGGGGCTACACAGATACGCAGTATTTT.

V and J are TRBV7-2 and TRBJ2-2, with a possible D match to TRBD1 (5 bases). Looked up from germline, CDR1 is SGHTA and CDR2 is FQGNSA. V was clipped by 7 bases and J by 6 bases, with 15 bases between them. The CDR3 spans 14 residues. The chain's CDR3 is CASIGDSRAGELFF. The DNA of the CDR3 is TGTGCCAGCATAGGGGATAGCAGGGCCGGGGAGCTGTTTTTT.

V and J are TRBV23-1 and TRBJ2-1, with a possible D match to TRBD2 (6 bases). TRBV23-1 is flagged as an ORF with uncertain function. The V and J ends lost 0 bases and 8 bases respectively, with 17 bases between them. There are 16 residues in the CDR3. This chain's CDR3 is CASSQSGGKEGDEQFF. CDR3 nucleotide sequence: TGCGCCAGCAGTCAATCGGGAGGTAAGGAAGGTGATGAGCAGTTCTTC.

The rearrangement joins TRBV7-2 to TRBJ2-1; 10 bases line up with TRBD1. With 5 bases clipped from V and 6 bases from J, the junction kept 10 bases outside the gene matches. The CDR3 contains 16 residues. Germline loops: CDR1 SGHTA, CDR2 FQGNSA. CDR3 protein: CASSPRTGTGVNEQFF. CDR3 DNA sequence: TGTGCCAGCAGCCCCCGAACCGGGACAGGGGTCAATGAGCAGTTCTTC.

The chain couples TRBV5-4 to TRBJ2-1; 8 bases line up with TRBD1. The germline V gene encodes CDR1 SGHNT and CDR2 YYREEE (reference sequence). V lost 0 bases and J lost 6; bases outside the gene matches: 8. CDR3 length: 16 amino acids. The CDR3 DNA reads TGTGCCAGCAGCTTGGACCGGGACAGGTCTGGCAATGAGCAGTTCTTC. It translates to CASSLDRDRSGNEQFF.

This clone was observed once. The CDR3 DNA reads TGTGCCATCAGCGACTCGTCCCAAAAGGGGAAGCCCACTGAAGCTTTCTTT. Protein product: CAISDSSQKGKPTEAFF. The rearrangement links TRBV10-3 to TRBJ1-1; tentative D call: TRBD1 (5 bases). Trimming stripped 6 bases from V and 4 bases from J, with 24 bases between. CDR3 length equals 17 residues. The germline V gene has CDR1 ENHRY and CDR2 SYGVKD.

The chain carries TRBV4-1 and TRBJ1-6; 9 positions match TRBD1. Trimming cost V 2 bases and J 11 bases; bases outside gene matches: 10. The CDR3 extends over 16 amino acids. CDR1 and CDR2 from the germline V gene are MGHRA and YSYEKL. CDR3 sequence reads: CASSQPPGQGFPPLHF. The CDR3 DNA sequence: TGCGCCAGCAGCCAACCTCCGGGACAGGGATTTCCACCCCTCCACTTT.

V is TRBV5-1 and J is TRBJ2-7; 13 bases line up with TRBD2. CDR1 is SGHRS, CDR2 YFSETQ, per germline. This CDR3 has 17 amino acids. Trimming at V came to 4 bases and at J to 3 bases, leaving 10 bases not matched to a gene. The CDR3 loop is CASSPATGTSGIYEQYF. In DNA form, the CDR3 reads TGCGCCAGCAGCCCTGCCACAGGGACTAGCGGGATCTACGAGCAGTACTTC.

The V call is TRBV5-1, the J call TRBJ2-3; possibly TRBD2 for D (5 bases). The CDR3 runs to 12 residues. Germline V gene sequence: CDR1 SGHRS, CDR2 YFSETQ. V was pared by 4 bases and J by 9 bases, with 12 bases between. The CDR3 bases are TGCGCCAGCAGCCCCCCGGAGGCAACGCAGTATTTT. This translates into CASSPPEATQYF.

V and J are TRBV12-3 or TRBV12-4 and TRBJ2-5; 9 bases fit TRBD1. The V gene end was trimmed by 5 bases and the J gene end by 7 bases; junction bases not matched to a gene: 5. This CDR3 contains 13 residues. The chain's CDR3 is CASSLRQGVTQYF. The CDR3 DNA is TGTGCCAGCAGTCTAAGACAGGGGGTGACCCAGTACTTC.

In DNA, the CDR3 is TGTGCCAGCAGTGGACAGGGGGAGCAGCCCCAGCATTTT. This sequence encodes CASSGQGEQPQHF. This chain links TRBV28 with TRBJ1-5; 10 bases match TRBD1. CDR3 size: 13 residues. Germline-derived CDR1 and CDR2 are MDHEN and SYDVKM. The ends lost 5 bases at V and 7 bases at J; junction bases unmatched: 2.

The chain carries TRBV5-1 and TRBJ2-1; 10 bases map to TRBD1. The germline CDR1 and CDR2 sequences are SGHRS and YFSETQ. Losses at the gene ends were 8 bases for V and 10 bases for J; bases not matched to a gene: 12. The CDR3 totals 14 residues. The CDR3 reads CASTSGDRGYEQFF. The CDR3 DNA reads TGCGCCAGTACAAGTGGGGACAGGGGATACGAGCAGTTCTTC.

This clone has more than one count but fewer than ten. The J gene is TRBJ2-3, the V gene TRBV11-2; TRBD2 might be the D (5 bases). Trimming left V 2 bases short and J 8 bases short, with 11 bases between. The CDR3 totals 13 residues. CDR1 is SGHAT and CDR2 is FQNNGV in the germline V gene. CDR3 DNA sequence: TGTGCCAGCAGCTTACTTGAGGGATTTACGCAGTATTTT. The encoded protein is CASSLLEGFTQYF.

The table lists this clone with a count of one. This chain connects TRBV29-1 to TRBJ1-1, with D possibly being TRBD1 (5 bases). Germline V lookup: CDR1 SQVTM, CDR2 ANQGSEA. The CDR3 loop spans 15 amino acids. Trimming took 3 bases from V and 2 from J, leaving 16 bases between them. The CDR3 nucleotides read TGCAGCGTTGACTCGAATGGGGCAACTAACACTGAAGCTTTCTTT. It translates to CSVDSNGATNTEAFF.